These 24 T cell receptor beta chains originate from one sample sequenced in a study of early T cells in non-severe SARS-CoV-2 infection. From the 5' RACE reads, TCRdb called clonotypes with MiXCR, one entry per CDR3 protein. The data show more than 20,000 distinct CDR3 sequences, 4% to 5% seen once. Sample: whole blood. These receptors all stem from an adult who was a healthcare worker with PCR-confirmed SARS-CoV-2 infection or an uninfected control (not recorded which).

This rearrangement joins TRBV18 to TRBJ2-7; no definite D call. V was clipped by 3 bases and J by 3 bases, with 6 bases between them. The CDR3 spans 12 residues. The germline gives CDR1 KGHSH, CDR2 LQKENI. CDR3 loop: CASSPNNYEQYF. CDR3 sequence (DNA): TGTGCCAGCTCACCGAACAACTACGAGCAGTACTTC.

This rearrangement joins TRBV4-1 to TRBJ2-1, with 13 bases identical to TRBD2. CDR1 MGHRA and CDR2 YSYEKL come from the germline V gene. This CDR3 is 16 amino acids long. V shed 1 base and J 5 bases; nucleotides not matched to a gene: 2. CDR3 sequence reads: CASSQGTSGSNNEQFF. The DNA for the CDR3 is TGCGCCAGCAGCCAAGGGACTAGCGGGAGTAACAATGAGCAGTTCTTC.

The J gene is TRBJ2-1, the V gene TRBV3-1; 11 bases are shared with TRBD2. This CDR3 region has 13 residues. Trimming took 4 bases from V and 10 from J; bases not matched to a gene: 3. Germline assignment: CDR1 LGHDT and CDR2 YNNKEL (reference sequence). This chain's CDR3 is CASSRLAGGEQFF. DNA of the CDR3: TGTGCCAGCAGCCGCTTAGCGGGAGGGGAGCAGTTCTTC.

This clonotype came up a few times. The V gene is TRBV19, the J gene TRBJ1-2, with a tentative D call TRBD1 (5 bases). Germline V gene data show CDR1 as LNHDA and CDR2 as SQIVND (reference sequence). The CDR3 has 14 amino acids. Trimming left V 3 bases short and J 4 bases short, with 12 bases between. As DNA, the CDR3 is TGTGCCAGTAGTATTCCTTTGGGGCCCTATGGCTACACCTTC. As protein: CASSIPLGPYGYTF.

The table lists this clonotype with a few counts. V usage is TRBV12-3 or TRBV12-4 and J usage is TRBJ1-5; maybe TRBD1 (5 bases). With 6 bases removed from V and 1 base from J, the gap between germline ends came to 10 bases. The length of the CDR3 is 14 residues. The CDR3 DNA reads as TGTGCCAGCAGCCCCCAGGGCAGCAATCAGCCCCAGCATTTT. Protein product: CASSPQGSNQPQHF.

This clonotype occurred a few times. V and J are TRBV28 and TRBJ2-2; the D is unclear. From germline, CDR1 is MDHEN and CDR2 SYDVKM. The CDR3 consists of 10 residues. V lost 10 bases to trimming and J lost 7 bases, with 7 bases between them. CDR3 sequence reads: CATRFGELFF. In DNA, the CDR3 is TGTGCCACGAGGTTCGGGGAGCTGTTTTTT.

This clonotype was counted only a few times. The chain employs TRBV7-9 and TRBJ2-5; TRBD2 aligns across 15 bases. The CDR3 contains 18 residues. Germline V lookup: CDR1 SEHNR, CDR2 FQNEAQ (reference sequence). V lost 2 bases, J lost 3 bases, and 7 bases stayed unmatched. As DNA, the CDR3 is TGTGCCAGCAGCTTAAGCTGGACTAGCGGGAGGGCCGAAGAGACCCAGTACTTC. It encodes CASSLSWTSGRAEETQYF.

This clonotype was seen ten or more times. The CDR3 sequence: CASSRTVSSYEQYF. Here the CDR3 DNA reads TGTGCCAGCAGTAGGACAGTTTCCTCCTACGAGCAGTACTTC. The chain is built from TRBV27 and TRBJ2-7; D is perhaps TRBD1 (6 bases). V was trimmed by 5 bases and J by 0 bases, leaving 11 bases between them. The length of the CDR3 is 14 residues. Germline CDR1 is MNHEY and CDR2 is SMNVEV (reference sequence).

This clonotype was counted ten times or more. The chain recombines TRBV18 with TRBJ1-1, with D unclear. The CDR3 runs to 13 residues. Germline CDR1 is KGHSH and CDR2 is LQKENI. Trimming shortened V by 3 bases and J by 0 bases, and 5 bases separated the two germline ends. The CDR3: CASSPIVNTEAFF. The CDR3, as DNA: TGTGCCAGCTCACCGATAGTGAACACTGAAGCTTTCTTT.

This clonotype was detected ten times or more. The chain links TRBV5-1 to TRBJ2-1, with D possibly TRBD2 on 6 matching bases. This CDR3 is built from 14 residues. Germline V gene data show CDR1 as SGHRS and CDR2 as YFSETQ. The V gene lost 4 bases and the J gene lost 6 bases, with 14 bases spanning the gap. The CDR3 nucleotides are TGCGCCAGCAGCCCCACCCTAGCGAGCAATGAGCAGTTCTTC. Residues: CASSPTLASNEQFF.

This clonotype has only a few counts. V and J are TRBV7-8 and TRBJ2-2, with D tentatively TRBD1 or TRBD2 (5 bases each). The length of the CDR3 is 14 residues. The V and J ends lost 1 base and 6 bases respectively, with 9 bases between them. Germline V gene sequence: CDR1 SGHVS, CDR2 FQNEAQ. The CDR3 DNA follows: TGTGCCAGCAGCTTAGGAGGGGCCCCCGGGGAGCTGTTTTTT. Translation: CASSLGGAPGELFF. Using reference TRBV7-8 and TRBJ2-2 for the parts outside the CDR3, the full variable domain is GAGVSQSPRYKVAKRGQDVALRCDPISGHVSLFWYQQALGQGPEFLTYFQNEAQLDKSGLPSDRFFAERPEGSVSTLKIQRTQQEDSAVYLCASSLGGAPGELFFGEGSRLTVL.

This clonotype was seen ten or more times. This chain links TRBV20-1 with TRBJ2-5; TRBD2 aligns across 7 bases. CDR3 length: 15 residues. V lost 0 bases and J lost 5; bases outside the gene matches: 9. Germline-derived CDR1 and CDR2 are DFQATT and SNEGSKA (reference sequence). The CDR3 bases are TGCAGTGCTAGAGACACTTCTAGCGGTGGGGAGACCCAGTACTTC. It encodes CSARDTSSGGETQYF.

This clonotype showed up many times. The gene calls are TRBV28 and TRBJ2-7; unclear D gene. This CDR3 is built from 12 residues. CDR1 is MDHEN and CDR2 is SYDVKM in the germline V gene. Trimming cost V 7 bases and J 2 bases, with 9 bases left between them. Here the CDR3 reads CASKRTTYEQYF. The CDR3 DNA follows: TGTGCCAGCAAAAGAACCACCTACGAGCAGTACTTC.

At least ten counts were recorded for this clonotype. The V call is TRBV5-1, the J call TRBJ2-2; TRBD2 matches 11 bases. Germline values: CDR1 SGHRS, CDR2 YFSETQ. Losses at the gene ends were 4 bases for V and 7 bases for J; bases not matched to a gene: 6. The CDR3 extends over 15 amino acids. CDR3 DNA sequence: TGCGCCAGCAGCCTGACTAGCGGGATCAGCGGGGAGCTGTTTTTT. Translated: CASSLTSGISGELFF.

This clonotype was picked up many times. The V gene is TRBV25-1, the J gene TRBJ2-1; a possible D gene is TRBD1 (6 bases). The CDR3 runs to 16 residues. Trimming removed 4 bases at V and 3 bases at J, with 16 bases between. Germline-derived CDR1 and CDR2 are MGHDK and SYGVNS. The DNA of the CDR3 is TGTGCCAGCAGTGGGAGACAGGAGATCTTCTACAATGAGCAGTTCTTC. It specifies CASSGRQEIFYNEQFF.

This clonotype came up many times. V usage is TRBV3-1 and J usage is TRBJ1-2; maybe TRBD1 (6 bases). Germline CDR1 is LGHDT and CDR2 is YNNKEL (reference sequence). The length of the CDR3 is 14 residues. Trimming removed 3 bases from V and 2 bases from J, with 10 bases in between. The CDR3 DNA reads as TGTGCCAGCAGCCATCCGGGACAAAACTATGGCTACACCTTC. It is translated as CASSHPGQNYGYTF.

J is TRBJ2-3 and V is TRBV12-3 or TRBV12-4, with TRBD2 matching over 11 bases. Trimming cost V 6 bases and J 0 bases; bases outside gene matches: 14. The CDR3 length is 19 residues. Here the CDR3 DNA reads TGTGCCAGCAGCTTCTATCCTAGCGGGAGGCGAACTAGCACAGATACGCAGTATTTT. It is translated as CASSFYPSGRRTSTDTQYF.

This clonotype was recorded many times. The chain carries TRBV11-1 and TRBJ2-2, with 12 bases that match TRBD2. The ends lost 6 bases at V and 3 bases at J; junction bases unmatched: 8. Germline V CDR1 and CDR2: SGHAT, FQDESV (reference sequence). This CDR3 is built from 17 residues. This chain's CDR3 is CASSRGTSGFYTGELFF. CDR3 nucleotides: TGTGCCAGCAGTCGGGGGACTAGCGGGTTCTACACCGGGGAGCTGTTTTTT. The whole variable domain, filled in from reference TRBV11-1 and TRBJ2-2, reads EAEVAQSPRYKITEKSQAVAFWCDPISGHATLYWYRQILGQGPELLVQFQDESVVDDSQLPKDRFSAERLKGVDSTLKIQPAELGDSAMYLCASSRGTSGFYTGELFFGEGSRLTVL.

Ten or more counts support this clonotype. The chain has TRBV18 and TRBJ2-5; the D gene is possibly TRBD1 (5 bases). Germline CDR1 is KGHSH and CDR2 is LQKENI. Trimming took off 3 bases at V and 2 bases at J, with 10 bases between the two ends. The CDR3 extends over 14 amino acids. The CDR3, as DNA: TGTGCCAGCTCACCCTGGCAGGGACAAGAGACCCAGTACTTC. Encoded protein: CASSPWQGQETQYF.

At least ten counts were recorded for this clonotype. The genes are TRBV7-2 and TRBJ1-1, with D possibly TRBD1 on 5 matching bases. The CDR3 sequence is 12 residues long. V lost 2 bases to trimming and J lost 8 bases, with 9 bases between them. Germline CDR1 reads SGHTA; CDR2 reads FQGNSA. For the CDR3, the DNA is TGTGCCAGCAGCTTATTGAGGGGAGAAGCTTTCTTT. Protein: CASSLLRGEAFF.

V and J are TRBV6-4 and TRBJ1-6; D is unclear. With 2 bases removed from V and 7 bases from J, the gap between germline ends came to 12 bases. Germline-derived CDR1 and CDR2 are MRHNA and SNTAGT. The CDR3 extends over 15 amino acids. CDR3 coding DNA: TGTGCCAGCAGTGACACCGCACCGTTGAATTCACCCCTCCACTTT. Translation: CASSDTAPLNSPLHF.

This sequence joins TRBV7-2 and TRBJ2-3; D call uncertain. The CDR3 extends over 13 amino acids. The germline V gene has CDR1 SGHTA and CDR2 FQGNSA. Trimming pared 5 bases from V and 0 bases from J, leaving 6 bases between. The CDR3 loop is CASSPQSTDTQYF. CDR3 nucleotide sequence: TGTGCCAGCAGCCCCCAGAGCACAGATACGCAGTATTTT.

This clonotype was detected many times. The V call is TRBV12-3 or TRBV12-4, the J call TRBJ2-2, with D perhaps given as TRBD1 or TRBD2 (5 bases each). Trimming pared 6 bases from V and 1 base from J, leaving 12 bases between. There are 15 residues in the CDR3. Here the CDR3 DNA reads TGTGCCAGCAGAGCCGGGACGGAGAACACCGGGGAGCTGTTTTTT. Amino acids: CASRAGTENTGELFF.

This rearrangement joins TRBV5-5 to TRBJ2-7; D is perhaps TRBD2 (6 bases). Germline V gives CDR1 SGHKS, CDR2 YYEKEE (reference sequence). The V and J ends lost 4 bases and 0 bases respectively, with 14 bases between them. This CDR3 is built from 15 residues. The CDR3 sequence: CASSQGLLYSYEQYF. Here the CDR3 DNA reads TGTGCCAGCAGCCAGGGACTTCTATACTCCTACGAGCAGTACTTC. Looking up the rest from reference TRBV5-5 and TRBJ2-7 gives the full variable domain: DAGVTQSPTHLIKTRGQQVTLRCSPISGHKSVSWYQQVLGQGPQFIFQYYEKEERGRGNFPDRFSARQFPNYSSELNVNALLLGDSALYLCASSQGLLYSYEQYFGPGTRLTVT.